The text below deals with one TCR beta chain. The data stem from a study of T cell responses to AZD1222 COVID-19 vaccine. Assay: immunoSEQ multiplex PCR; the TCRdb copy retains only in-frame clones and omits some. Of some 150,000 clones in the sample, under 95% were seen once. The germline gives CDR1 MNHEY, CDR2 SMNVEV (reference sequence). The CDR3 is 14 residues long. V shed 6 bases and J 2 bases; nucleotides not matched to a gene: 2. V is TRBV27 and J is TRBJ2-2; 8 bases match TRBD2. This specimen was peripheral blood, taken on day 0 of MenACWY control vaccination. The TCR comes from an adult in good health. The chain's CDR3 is CASRTSVNTGELFF. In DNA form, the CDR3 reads TGTGCCAGCAGGACTAGCGTAAACACCGGGGAGCTGTTTTTT.